This TCR beta chain emerged from a study of PD-L1 blockade in urothelial cancer. Background on the study: Blood was evaluated 3 weeks (second dose) and 6 weeks after therapy began.

In its sample, this clone was seen a few times. Time point reported: peripheral blood 6 weeks after treatment start. Profiled with immunoSEQ multiplex PCR; TCRdb holds only in-frame clones, not every one. The sample contains nearly 50,000 clones, approximately 86% of which appear only once. V shed 0 bases, J shed 0 bases, and the junction held 5 bases outside the gene matches. The CDR3 runs 16 residues. Germline assignment: CDR1 GTSNPN and CDR2 SVGIG (reference sequence). The sample was PBMCs, taken around atezolizumab (anti-PD-L1) treatment. The origin of this receptor is a man over 45 with urothelial cancer. This sequence joins TRBV30 and TRBJ2-3, with TRBD2 identical over 8 bases. CDR3 protein: CAWSVYAGGSTDTQYF. In DNA form, the CDR3 reads TGTGCCTGGAGTGTGTACGCGGGAGGTAGCACAGATACGCAGTATTTT.